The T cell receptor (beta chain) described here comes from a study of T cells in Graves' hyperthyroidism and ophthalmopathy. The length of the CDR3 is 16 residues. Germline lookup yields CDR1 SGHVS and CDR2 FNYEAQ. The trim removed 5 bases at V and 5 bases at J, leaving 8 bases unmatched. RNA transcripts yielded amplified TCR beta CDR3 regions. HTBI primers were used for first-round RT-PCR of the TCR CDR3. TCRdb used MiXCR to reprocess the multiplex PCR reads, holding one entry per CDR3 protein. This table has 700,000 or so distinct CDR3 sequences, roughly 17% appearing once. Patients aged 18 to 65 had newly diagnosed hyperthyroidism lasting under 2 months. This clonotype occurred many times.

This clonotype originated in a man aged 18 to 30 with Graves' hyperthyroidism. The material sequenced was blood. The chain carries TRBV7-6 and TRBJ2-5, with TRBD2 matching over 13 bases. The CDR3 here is CASSLTSGRAGETQYF. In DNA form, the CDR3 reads TGTGCCAGCAGCCTAACTAGCGGGAGGGCCGGTGAGACCCAGTACTTC.